This T cell receptor (beta chain) was sequenced for a study of T-cell memory formation after mild COVID-19. MiXCR was run by TCRdb on the 5' RACE reads, yielding one entry per CDR3 protein. Found here are about 340,000 distinct CDR3 sequences, approximately 12% of them singletons; the top ten hold about a fifth. General study points: The CD4+ clones that contracted clustered mainly within CM and EM, and the CD8+ clones concentrated in EMRA. Pre-infection memory harbored some responding clones, suggesting cross-reactive memory joined.

As to this clonotype: Its antigen is unknown.

Sequenced input: PBMCs or a T cell subset sorted from them (not recorded which). This sequence was found in a man aged 18 to 30 who had mild COVID-19 (a few samples of this study predate the infection). Cell type and time point are not known.

The CDR3 sequence is CASRPLAGTGAYNEQFF. The CDR3 DNA is TGTGCCAGCAGACCCCTCGCCGGGACAGGGGCCTACAATGAGCAGTTCTTC. The chain couples TRBV27 to TRBJ2-1; 10 bases fit TRBD1. From germline, CDR1 is MNHEY and CDR2 SMNVEV (reference sequence). The trim removed 6 bases at V and 2 bases at J, leaving 10 bases unmatched. The CDR3 length is 17 residues.